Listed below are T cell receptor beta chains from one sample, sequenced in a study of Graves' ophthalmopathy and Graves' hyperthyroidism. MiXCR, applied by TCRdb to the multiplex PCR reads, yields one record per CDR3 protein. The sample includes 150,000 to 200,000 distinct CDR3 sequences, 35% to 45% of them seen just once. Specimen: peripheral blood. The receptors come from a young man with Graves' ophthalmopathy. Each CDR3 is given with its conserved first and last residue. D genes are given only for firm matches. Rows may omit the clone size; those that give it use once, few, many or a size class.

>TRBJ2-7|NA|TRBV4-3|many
CASSQDRLASYEQYF
TGCGCCAGCAGCCAAGATCGCCTAGCGAGCTACGAGCAGTACTTC
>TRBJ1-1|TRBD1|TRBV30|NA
CALQGYAEAFF
TGTGCACTACAGGGGTACGCTGAAGCTTTCTTT
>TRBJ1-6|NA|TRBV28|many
CASSLHAARSYNSPLHF
TGTGCCAGCAGTTTGCACGCCGCGCGCTCCTATAATTCACCCCTCCACTTT
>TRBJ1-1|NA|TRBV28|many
CASSSTYIVPANTEAFF
TGTGCCAGCAGTTCGACATATATAGTTCCAGCGAACACTGAAGCTTTCTTT
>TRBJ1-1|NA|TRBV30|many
CAWTHNFGWNTEAFF
TGTGCCTGGACGCATAATTTTGGTTGGAACACTGAAGCTTTCTTT
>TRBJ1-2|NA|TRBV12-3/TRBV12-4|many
CASGGSNYGYTF
TGTGCCAGCGGGGGCAGCAACTATGGCTACACCTTC
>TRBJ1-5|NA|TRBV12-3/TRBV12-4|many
CASSSGVLGQPQHF
TGTGCCAGCAGTTCAGGGGTACTGGGTCAGCCCCAGCATTTT
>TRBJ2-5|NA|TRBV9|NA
CASSVDFRSEETQYF
TGTGCCAGCAGCGTAGACTTTCGGAGCGAAGAGACCCAGTACTTC
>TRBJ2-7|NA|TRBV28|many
CASSLRPADKYF
TGTGCCAGCAGTTTAAGACCAGCGGACAAGTACTTC
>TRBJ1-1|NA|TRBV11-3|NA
CASSFGTTKAFF
TGTGCCAGCAGCTTCGGGACGACCAAAGCTTTCTTT
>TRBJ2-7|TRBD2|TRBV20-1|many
CSARRSGRDTYEQYF
TGCAGTGCTAGAAGGAGCGGGAGGGACACCTACGAGCAGTACTTC